The rows below give T cell receptor beta chains drawn from one sample of a study of cytomegalovirus exposure and HLA in healthy donors. The assay was immunoSEQ multiplex PCR, and TCRdb's table has in-frame clones only and misses some. The table has about 160,000 clones, approximately 96% seen once. Sequenced input: PBMCs. The receptors shown here come from a woman younger than 30 in good health and CMV-seronegative. Both conserved end residues are part of each CDR3. A D gene is named only where the DNA matches it firmly. Clone size is shown for a subset of rows, as once, few, many or a class of expanded clone.

abundance | j_gene | d_gene | v_gene | CDR3nt | CDR3aa
NA | TRBJ2-5 | NA | TRBV5-6 | TGTGCCAGCAGCCCCGGGACAGGGCGGGGGGAAGAGACCCAGTACTTC | CASSPGTGRGEETQYF
once | TRBJ2-3 | NA | TRBV5-1 | TGCGCCAGTACCGACAGTGGGTTCGGGGATACGCAGTATTTT | CASTDSGFGDTQYF
NA | TRBJ1-2 | TRBD1 | TRBV13 | TGTGCCAGCAGCCAACAGGGGAACTATGGCTACACCTTC | CASSQQGNYGYTF
NA | TRBJ2-2 | NA | TRBV7-3 | TGTGCCAGCAGCGCGTCGAACACCGGGGAGCTGTTTTTT | CASSASNTGELFF
once | TRBJ1-2 | TRBD1 | TRBV7-2 | TGTGCCAGCAGCAACGGACAGGGTTCGATCACCTTC | CASSNGQGSITF
NA | TRBJ1-4 | NA | TRBV30 | TGTGCCTGGACCGGGACACCTATTAATGAAAAACTGTTTTTT | CAWTGTPINEKLFF
NA | TRBJ2-7 | TRBD1 | TRBV2 | TGTGCCAGCAGAGGGACAGTCAGCTCCTACGAGCAGTACTTC | CASRGTVSSYEQYF
NA | TRBJ2-7 | TRBD2 | TRBV18 | TGTGCCAGCTCACAAGCGGGGGGGGACTCCTACGAGCAGTACTTC | CASSQAGGDSYEQYF
NA | TRBJ1-4 | NA | TRBV4-2 | TGTGCCAGCAGCCAAGATCCAGGCAGGGGCGAAAAACTGTTTTTT | CASSQDPGRGEKLFF
NA | TRBJ1-1 | NA | TRBV2 | TGTGCCAGCAGCCTACAGGGAGAAGCTTTCTTT | CASSLQGEAFF
once | TRBJ2-3 | NA | TRBV5-6 | TGTGCCAGCAGCTGGGCACTAGAAGGAGTAGAGTATTTT | CASSWALEGVEYF
NA | TRBJ2-3 | TRBD2 | TRBV27 | TGTGCCAGCAGTTTATCCGGGGGCGGGGGGACAGATACGCAGTATTTT | CASSLSGGGGTDTQYF
NA | TRBJ2-3 | NA | TRBV4-1 | TGCGCCAGCAGCCAAGAACCAACACACACAGATACGCAGTATTTT | CASSQEPTHTDTQYF
NA | TRBJ1-2 | NA | TRBV2 | TGTGCCAGCAGGGGAGGAGAGGGCTATGGCTACACCTTC | CASRGGEGYGYTF
NA | TRBJ2-7 | TRBD1 | TRBV15 | TGTGCCACTAACCTAGGACAGGGGACGCACGAGCAGTACTTC | CATNLGQGTHEQYF
NA | TRBJ1-1 | TRBD1 | TRBV19 | TGTGCCAGTAGTAGACAGGGAGGGAACACTGAAGCTTTCTTT | CASSRQGGNTEAFF
NA | TRBJ1-5 | TRBD1 | TRBV7-9 | TGTGCCAGCAGCTCGGGGACAGGGAGCAATCAGCCCCAGCATTTT | CASSSGTGSNQPQHF
NA | TRBJ2-1 | NA | TRBV18 | TGTGCCAGCTCACCAGGTGCCCGGAATGAGCAGTTCTTC | CASSPGARNEQFF
NA | TRBJ2-1 | NA | TRBV9 | TGTGCCAGCAGCGAGCAGGGAAGCTCCTACAATGAGCAGTTCTTC | CASSEQGSSYNEQFF
NA | TRBJ2-7 | NA | TRBV6-5 | TGTGCCACCTCGCCTGGGCAGGGATCCTACGAGCAGTACTTC | CATSPGQGSYEQYF
NA | TRBJ1-1 | TRBD1 | TRBV29-1 | TGCAGCGTTGTGACAGGGAAGGCTGAAGCTTTCTTT | CSVVTGKAEAFF
NA | TRBJ2-1 | TRBD2 | TRBV19 | TGTGCCAGTAGTCTTACTAGCGGGGGTCGCAATGAGCAGTTCTTC | CASSLTSGGRNEQFF
NA | TRBJ1-5 | NA | TRBV27 | TGTGCCAGCAGTTTAGCCTATAGCAATCAGCCCCAGCATTTT | CASSLAYSNQPQHF
NA | TRBJ1-6 | TRBD1 | TRBV19 | TGTGCCACTAGGACAGGGGATAATTCACCCCTCCACTTT | CATRTGDNSPLHF
NA | TRBJ2-2 | NA | TRBV5-6 | TGTGCCAGCCACCAGGAGGCGGACACCGGGGAGCTGTTTTTT | CASHQEADTGELFF
NA | TRBJ1-6 | TRBD1 | TRBV14 | TGTGCCAGCAGCCAAGGGCTGGGACAGGGCCAACATTCACCCCTCCACTTT | CASSQGLGQGQHSPLHF
NA | TRBJ2-3 | TRBD2 | TRBV7-2 | TGTGCCAGCAGCTTAGGGGCCAGCGGGACGACAGATACGCAGTATTTT | CASSLGASGTTDTQYF
NA | TRBJ1-1 | NA | TRBV4-3 | TGCGCCAGCAGCCAAGATCCGGCAGGTCGGACTGAAGCTTTCTTT | CASSQDPAGRTEAFF
NA | TRBJ2-7 | TRBD2 | TRBV27 | TGTGCCAGCAGTTTATTGCCTGCGGGAGGGAACTACGAGCAGTACTTC | CASSLLPAGGNYEQYF
NA | TRBJ2-7 | TRBD2 | TRBV18 | TGTGCCAGCTCACCTGAAACTAGCGGGGGCTACGAGCAGTACTTC | CASSPETSGGYEQYF
NA | TRBJ1-1 | NA | TRBV13 | TGTGCCAGCAGCTTAGGGAACATGAACACTGAAGCTTTCTTT | CASSLGNMNTEAFF
NA | TRBJ2-1 | TRBD1 | TRBV6-5 | TGTGCCAGCAGACAGGACAGGGGGATTTTGAATGAGCAGTTCTTC | CASRQDRGILNEQFF
NA | TRBJ2-7 | TRBD2 | TRBV7-2 | TGTGCCAGCAGCTTCTCCCACATAAGCGGGGGTTTCCCCTACGAGCAGTACTTC | CASSFSHISGGFPYEQYF
NA | TRBJ1-6 | NA | TRBV2 | TGTGCCAGCAGCGATTGGACAGCTTCACCCCTCCACTTT | CASSDWTASPLHF
NA | TRBJ2-2 | TRBD2 | TRBV4-2 | TGTGCCAGCAGCCATGCGGGACTAGCGGAAAGACCCGGGGAGCTGTTTTTT | CASSHAGLAERPGELFF
NA | TRBJ2-7 | NA | TRBV4-2 | TGTGCCAGCAGCCAAATGAATAGCTACGAGCAGTACTTC | CASSQMNSYEQYF
NA | TRBJ1-1 | TRBD1 | TRBV2 | TGTGCCAGCAGTGGGGGGACAGGGAACACTGAAGCTTTCTTT | CASSGGTGNTEAFF
NA | TRBJ2-7 | TRBD1 | TRBV19 | TGTGCCAGTAGTACCGGACAGGATTCCTACGAGCAGTACTTC | CASSTGQDSYEQYF
NA | TRBJ2-7 | TRBD2 | TRBV18 | TGTGCCAGCTCACCATCAGGACTAGCGGGGGGGCTGCGGGAGCAGTACTTC | CASSPSGLAGGLREQYF
NA | TRBJ1-5 | NA | TRBV18 | TGTGCCAGCTCACCTCAGGGCGGCAATCAGCCCCAGCATTTT | CASSPQGGNQPQHF
once | TRBJ1-1 | TRBD1 | TRBV6-6 | TGTGCCAGCAGCCCCGGACAGGGCGGGAGCACTGAAGCTTTCTTT | CASSPGQGGSTEAFF
few | TRBJ1-2 | NA | TRBV4-3 | TGCGCCAGCAGCCGCGGGGGAAACTATGGCTACACCTTC | CASSRGGNYGYTF
NA | TRBJ2-3 | TRBD2 | TRBV6-6 | TGTGCCAGCACCCCCCGGACGGGGGGTAGCACAGATACGCAGTATTTT | CASTPRTGGSTDTQYF
NA | TRBJ2-3 | NA | TRBV11-2 | TGTGCCAGCAGCTTCCGTCCCTCCACAGATACGCAGTATTTT | CASSFRPSTDTQYF
NA | TRBJ2-2 | TRBD2 | TRBV6-6 | TGTGCCAGCACGGGAGGACATCTAGCCGGGGAGCTGTTTTTT | CASTGGHLAGELFF
NA | TRBJ2-1 | NA | TRBV21-1 | TGTGCCAGTCTCGGGGGACCTAATGAGCAGTTCTTC | CASLGGPNEQFF
NA | TRBJ2-2 | TRBD1 | TRBV19 | TGTGCCAGTAGTATACCCGGGACAGGGTTCGCCGGGGAGCTGTTTTTT | CASSIPGTGFAGELFF
once | TRBJ2-4 | NA | TRBV7-9 | TGTGCCAGCAGCTTAGGAGTAGCCAAAAACATTCAGTACTTC | CASSLGVAKNIQYF
NA | TRBJ2-7 | TRBD1 | TRBV7-9 | TGTGCCAGCAGCCATATCCGACAGGGAGACGAGCAGTACTTC | CASSHIRQGDEQYF
NA | TRBJ2-7 | TRBD2 | TRBV10-3 | TGTGCCATCAGGGGGACTAGCGGGGACTACGAGCAGTACTTC | CAIRGTSGDYEQYF
NA | TRBJ2-1 | NA | TRBV7-2 | TGTGCCAGCACGGGCGAGGGCAGCCCGAGTGAGCAGTTCTTC | CASTGEGSPSEQFF
NA | TRBJ1-4 | NA | TRBV6-5 | TGTGCCAGCAAACGGGGGGAGGAAAAACTGTTTTTT | CASKRGEEKLFF
NA | TRBJ1-4 | NA | TRBV4-3 | TGCGCCAGCAGCCAAATAGGCGGGATAGGTGAAAAACTGTTTTTT | CASSQIGGIGEKLFF
NA | TRBJ2-5 | TRBD2 | TRBV7-2 | TGTGCCAGCAGCTTAGGAGCGGGGGGGAGGGAGACCCAGTACTTC | CASSLGAGGRETQYF
NA | TRBJ1-4 | NA | TRBV5-1 | TGCGCCAGCAGCTTGTCGGTTGCAGGATACGAAAAACTGTTTTTT | CASSLSVAGYEKLFF
NA | TRBJ1-6 | TRBD1 | TRBV11-1 | TGTGCCAGCCGGACAGGGTTAAATAATTCACCCCTCCACTTT | CASRTGLNNSPLHF